A single sample gave rise to the 14 T cell receptor beta chains below, sequenced in a study of blood T cells in healthy people across ages. Combining a sample-barcoded 5' primer with a J-beta primer mix, a second PCR ran for about 6 to 12 cycles. From the 5' RACE reads, TCRdb called clonotypes with MiXCR, one entry per CDR3 protein. Of some 880,000 distinct CDR3 sequences listed, about 34% are singletons. Sequenced sample: blood. These receptors were obtained from a man between 18 and 35 years old in good health.

In its sample, this clonotype was seen a few times. The chain links TRBV6-1 to TRBJ1-2; D is unclear. The germline CDR1 and CDR2 sequences are MNHNS and SASEGT. V was cut by 7 bases and J by 4 bases, with 7 bases left in between. The CDR3 loop spans 11 amino acids. This CDR3 reads CASTMGYGYTF. The CDR3 DNA reads as TGTGCCAGCACGATGGGCTATGGCTACACCTTC.

The chain combines TRBV7-9 with TRBJ2-1, with 9 nucleotides matching TRBD1. The CDR3 is 14 amino acids. V was pared by 7 bases and J by 8 bases, with 9 bases of the junction left unmatched. Germline V gene lookup returns CDR1 SEHNR and CDR2 FQNEAQ (reference sequence). The CDR3 loop reads CASTPGTGLDEQFF. In DNA form, the CDR3 reads TGTGCCAGCACCCCCGGGACAGGGCTGGATGAGCAGTTCTTC.

This clonotype was seen only a few times. The chain recombines TRBV5-6 with TRBJ1-1; 9 bases are a match to TRBD1. Germline V gene sequence: CDR1 SGHDT, CDR2 YYEEEE. The V gene end was trimmed by 2 bases and the J gene end by 1 base; junction bases not matched to a gene: 6. This CDR3 contains 16 residues. The CDR3 nucleotides read TGTGCCAGCAGCTTCGAGACAGGGGGATGGAACACTGAAGCTTTCTTT. Translated, it gives CASSFETGGWNTEAFF.

In this sample, this clonotype turned up a few times. This chain connects TRBV7-8 to TRBJ2-3; D not resolved. V was clipped by 2 bases and J by 9 bases, with 18 bases between them. In germline, CDR1 is SGHVS, CDR2 FQNEAQ. This CDR3 is built from 15 residues. CDR3 residues: CASSLLGGSQRTQYF. CDR3 bases: TGTGCCAGCAGCTTATTAGGCGGATCACAGAGAACGCAGTATTTT.

This clonotype was seen only a few times. The chain is built from TRBV28 and TRBJ1-4; 9 bases are shared with TRBD1. The junction had 13 bases not matched to a gene; V was cut back by 4 bases and J by 4 bases. Germline lookup yields CDR1 MDHEN and CDR2 SYDVKM. CDR3 length: 18 residues. CDR3 nucleotides: TGTGCCAGCAGTTCCCCGGGACAGGGCCTTAGGGTTAATGAAAAACTGTTTTTT. It specifies CASSSPGQGLRVNEKLFF.

Worth noting for this clonotype: One end of the junction fails to match germline, which may point to a read error. This rearrangement joins TRBV20-1 to TRBJ2-7; TRBD1 agrees at 8 bases. This CDR3 region has 13 residues. Germline-derived CDR1 and CDR2 are DFQATT and SNEGSKA (reference sequence). CDR3 in amino acids: CSARGQGPYEQYF. The CDR3 DNA follows: TGCAGTGCCAGAGGACAGGGACCCTACGAGCAGTACTTC.

The V and J genes are TRBV7-9 and TRBJ1-3; no clear D. The germline V gene encodes CDR1 SEHNR and CDR2 FQNEAQ (reference sequence). V lost 5 bases, J lost 0 bases, and 23 bases lay in between. The CDR3 spans 19 residues. The CDR3 loop is CASSPGSWYFGVSGNTIYF. The CDR3 nucleotides read TGTGCCAGCAGCCCCGGGAGTTGGTATTTCGGCGTCTCTGGAAACACCATATATTTT.

DNA for the CDR3: TGCGCCAGCAGCCAAGTCCGGGGTAGTACGCAGTATTTT. It translates to CASSQVRGSTQYF. The chain uses TRBV4-3 and TRBJ2-3, with D possibly being TRBD2 (5 bases). Germline CDR1 and CDR2: LGHNA and YSLEER. This CDR3 contains 13 residues. V lost 1 base to trimming and J lost 8 bases, with 10 bases between them.

The chain joins TRBV7-2 to TRBJ2-5; 11 bases align to TRBD2. With V trimmed by 0 bases and J by 4 bases, 1 base remained unmatched. Germline CDR1 SGHTA, CDR2 FQGNSA. CDR3 length equals 15 residues. CDR3 residues: CASSLAGTSGETQYF. CDR3 DNA: TGTGCCAGCAGCTTAGCGGGGACTAGCGGAGAGACCCAGTACTTC.

This clonotype has a handful of counts. The chain is built from TRBV7-2 and TRBJ1-5; TRBD1 is a possible D gene (6 bases). Trimming left V 2 bases short and J 5 bases short, with 16 bases between. Germline V gene lookup returns CDR1 SGHTA and CDR2 FQGNSA. The CDR3 contains 16 residues. The CDR3: CASSLLGAASDQPQHF. As DNA, the CDR3 is TGTGCCAGCAGCTTATTGGGGGCGGCGAGCGATCAGCCCCAGCATTTT.

J is TRBJ2-7 and V is TRBV20-1; 9 bases are shared with TRBD1. The CDR3 length is 15 residues. CDR1 DFQATT and CDR2 SNEGSKA come from the germline V gene (reference sequence). V trimming: 0 bases; J trimming: 6 bases; junction bases outside the gene matches: 9. The CDR3 nucleotides read TGCAGTGCTAGAGATAGGGGACAGGGAGCAATCGAGCAGTACTTC. This sequence encodes CSARDRGQGAIEQYF.

This clonotype was counted only a few times. The V gene is TRBV3-1, the J gene TRBJ1-1; D is undetermined. V was shortened by 0 bases and J by 2 bases, with 13 bases between the two germline ends. Germline CDR1 reads LGHDT; CDR2 reads YNNKEL (reference sequence). The CDR3 is 16 amino acids. CDR3 DNA sequence: TGTGCCAGCAGCCAAGATTCTGTCGGGCAAAACACTGAAGCTTTCTTT. It yields the protein CASSQDSVGQNTEAFF.

The chain is built from TRBV27 and TRBJ2-7, with TRBD2 matching 12 bases. The CDR3 runs to 16 residues. V gave up 5 bases and J gave up 0 bases; unmatched junction bases: 5. The germline V gene has CDR1 MNHEY and CDR2 SMNVEV (reference sequence). This CDR3 reads CASSPQLAGGSYEQYF. CDR3 DNA sequence: TGTGCCAGCAGTCCTCAACTAGCGGGGGGCTCCTACGAGCAGTACTTC.

V usage is TRBV7-9 and J usage is TRBJ2-3; tentative D call: TRBD2 (5 bases). CDR3 length equals 15 residues. V gave up 4 bases and J gave up 1 base, with 12 bases separating them. Germline assignment: CDR1 SEHNR and CDR2 FQNEAQ (reference sequence). DNA of the CDR3: TGTGCCAGCAGCTATGTGGGTAGCGGCACAGATACGCAGTATTTT. Protein product: CASSYVGSGTDTQYF.